This T cell receptor beta chain is from a study of beta chain features in type 1 diabetes. The wider study: The examined sorted cells totaled 85 million to 120 million across samples.

The sequenced template was cDNA made from the entire isolated RNA. Method: immunoSEQ multiplex PCR; TCRdb's copy keeps in-frame clones and lacks some. The sample lists over 500,000 clones, around a sixth occurring once. Using CD45RO/CCR7/CD25/CD127/CD95/CD27, CD4+ naive, central memory, regulatory and stem cell-like memory cells were sorted. This clone has ten or more counts. The antigen remains undetermined. V gave up 3 bases and J gave up 5 bases, with 10 bases separating them. The CDR3 runs to 13 residues. In germline, CDR1 is MNHEY, CDR2 SMNVEV (reference sequence). The study, taken as a whole, reports: Whether HLA type influences TCRB rearrangement remained unresolved here.

The clonotype originates from a man between 18 and 35 years old in good health. The chain joins TRBV27 to TRBJ2-5; D uncertain. The material sequenced was naive CD4+ T cells from blood. This CDR3 reads CASSFRLRETQYF. The CDR3 DNA is TGTGCCAGCAGTTTCAGGCTACGGGAGACCCAGTACTTC.